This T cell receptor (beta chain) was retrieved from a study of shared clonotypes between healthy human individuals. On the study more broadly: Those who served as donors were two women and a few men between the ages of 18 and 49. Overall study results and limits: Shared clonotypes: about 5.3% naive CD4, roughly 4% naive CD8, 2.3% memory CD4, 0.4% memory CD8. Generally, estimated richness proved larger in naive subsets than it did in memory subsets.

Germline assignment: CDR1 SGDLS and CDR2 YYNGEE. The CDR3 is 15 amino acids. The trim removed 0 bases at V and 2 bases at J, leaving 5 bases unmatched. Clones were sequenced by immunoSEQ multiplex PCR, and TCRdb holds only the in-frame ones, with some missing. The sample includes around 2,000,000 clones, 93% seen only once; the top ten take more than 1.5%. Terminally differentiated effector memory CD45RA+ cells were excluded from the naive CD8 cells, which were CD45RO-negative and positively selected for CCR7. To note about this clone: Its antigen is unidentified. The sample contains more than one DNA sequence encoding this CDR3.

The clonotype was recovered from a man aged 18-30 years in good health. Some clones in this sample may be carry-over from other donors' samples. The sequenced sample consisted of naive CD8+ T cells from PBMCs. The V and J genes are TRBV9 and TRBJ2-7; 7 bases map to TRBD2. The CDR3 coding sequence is TGTGCCAGCAGCGTAGAAGGCGGGGGAACCTACGAGCAGTACTTC. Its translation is CASSVEGGGTYEQYF.